The 14 T cell receptor beta chains below come from one sample, sequenced in a study of blood T cells in healthy people across ages. A J-beta primer mix and a sample-barcoded 5' primer were used in a second PCR of about 7 to 12 cycles. TCRdb used MiXCR to reprocess the 5' RACE reads, holding one entry per CDR3 protein. The profile shows 1.2 million to 1.5 million distinct CDR3 sequences, around two fifths of them singletons. The sample was blood. These receptors originate from a woman between 18 and 29 years old in good health.

The V gene is TRBV20-1, the J gene TRBJ2-1, with TRBD2 identical over 9 bases. The V gene's germline CDR1 is DFQATT and CDR2 SNEGSKA (reference sequence). This CDR3 is 15 amino acids long. J gave up 5 bases and V 2 bases, and 7 bases lay outside the gene matches. CDR3 in DNA: TGCAGTGCTAGATCCCCGGCTAGCGGGGACAATGAGCAGTTCTTC. This translates into CSARSPASGDNEQFF.

There are a few counts of this clonotype. The chain links TRBV2 to TRBJ2-1, with 9 bases matching TRBD1. Germline assignment: CDR1 SNHLY and CDR2 FYNNEI. The CDR3 is 16 amino acids. J lost 1 base, V lost 6 bases, and 7 bases had no gene match. DNA of the CDR3: TGTGCCAGCAGCTCCCCGACAGGGGGTTCCTACAATGAGCAGTTCTTC. It specifies CASSSPTGGSYNEQFF.

The chain links TRBV4-1 to TRBJ2-3; TRBD2 matches 7 bases. Germline CDR1 reads MGHRA; CDR2 reads YSYEKL. This CDR3 has 15 residues. V lost 2 bases and J lost 6; bases outside the gene matches: 8. The CDR3 nucleotides are TGCGCCAGCAGCCAACGACTAGCCGACGGGGATACGCAGTATTTT. Its protein product is CASSQRLADGDTQYF.

For the CDR3, the DNA is TGTGCCAGCTCACCACCAAACAGCAACTATGGCTACACCTTC. Encoded protein: CASSPPNSNYGYTF. This rearrangement joins TRBV18 to TRBJ1-2; unclear D gene. This CDR3 contains 14 residues. CDR1 is KGHSH and CDR2 is LQKENI in the germline V gene. V lost 0 bases and J lost 2, with 7 bases in between.

V and J are TRBV4-1 and TRBJ2-5; 11 nucleotides align to TRBD2. Germline lookup yields CDR1 MGHRA and CDR2 YSYEKL. The CDR3 extends over 15 amino acids. With 0 bases clipped from V and 11 bases from J, the junction kept 8 bases outside the gene matches. The CDR3 sequence: CASSQELAGGLEQYF. CDR3 coding DNA: TGCGCCAGCAGCCAAGAGCTAGCGGGAGGACTTGAGCAGTACTTC.

The chain recombines TRBV6-6 with TRBJ2-3, with D possibly being TRBD2 (6 bases). Germline CDR1 reads MNHNY; CDR2 reads SVGAGI (reference sequence). This CDR3 is 16 amino acids long. With 2 bases removed from V and 0 bases from J, the gap between germline ends came to 12 bases. CDR3 amino acids: CASSYGRISSTDTQYF. The CDR3 DNA reads as TGTGCCAGCAGTTACGGGAGGATATCTAGCACAGATACGCAGTATTTT.

This clonotype was counted a few times. V and J are TRBV9 and TRBJ2-7; D possibly matches TRBD1 or TRBD2 (5 bases each). The end of the DNA fits TRBJ2-5 better, so the J call may be wrong. CDR1 SGDLS and CDR2 YYNGEE come from the germline V gene. The CDR3 is 14 amino acids. The CDR3 DNA follows: TGTGCCAGCAGCGTGGGGACCATGTGGGAGACCCAGTACTTC. Translated, it gives CASSVGTMWETQYF.

CDR3 DNA sequence: TGTGCCAGCAGTTACTCGCCCAGCAGTCCGGGGGTTTACGAGCAGTACTTC. Its translation is CASSYSPSSPGVYEQYF. The rearrangement uses TRBV6-5 and TRBJ2-7; a weak D match, TRBD2 (6 bases). The CDR3 is made up of 17 amino acids. The V gene lost 0 bases and the J gene lost 4 bases, with 19 bases spanning the gap. The germline CDR1 and CDR2 sequences are MNHEY and SVGAGI.

This clonotype was counted a few times. DNA of the CDR3: TGTGCCAGCAGTTCGCCGGGACTAGGGGGCTACACCTTC. Translating it yields CASSSPGLGGYTF. The chain recombines TRBV6-5 with TRBJ1-2; D might be TRBD1 (5 bases). Germline V gene lookup returns CDR1 MNHEY and CDR2 SVGAGI. The CDR3 loop spans 13 amino acids. The V gene lost 4 bases and the J gene lost 8 bases, with 14 bases spanning the gap.

As to this clonotype: The junction departs from germline at one end; a sequencing error may be responsible. V usage is TRBV6-8 and J usage is TRBJ2-3; 14 nucleotides align to TRBD2. This CDR3 region has 18 residues. The germline V gene has CDR1 MNHGY and CDR2 SAAAGT. The CDR3 DNA sequence: TGTGCCAGCAGTTACCGCACCGGGACTAGCGGGAGAACAGAGACGCAGTATTTT. Protein product: CASSYRTGTSGRTETQYF.

This clonotype has a handful of counts. The rearrangement links TRBV10-1 to TRBJ1-1; D may be TRBD1 (5 bases). The CDR3 covers 12 residues. Germline values: CDR1 WNHNN, CDR2 SYGVQD (reference sequence). V lost 3 bases to trimming and J lost 4 bases, with 6 bases between them. The chain's CDR3 is CASSEGVTEAFF. The CDR3, as DNA: TGCGCCAGCAGTGAAGGGGTCACTGAAGCTTTCTTT.

About this clonotype itself: One end of the junction is discordant with germline, which a read error may explain. The V gene is TRBV18, the J gene TRBJ2-1, with 10 positions matching TRBD2. This CDR3 has 15 residues. Germline V gene sequence: CDR1 KGHSH, CDR2 LQKENI. CDR3 DNA: TGTGCCAGCTCACCCCTAGCGGGGGATTACAATGAGCGGTTCTTC. Its translation: CASSPLAGDYNERFF.

CDR3 nucleotides: TGCGCCAGCAGCCAAGGGACTAACAATGAGCAGTTCTTC. Translated, it gives CASSQGTNNEQFF. This rearrangement joins TRBV4-1 to TRBJ2-1, with D maybe TRBD2 (6 bases). Per the germline V gene, CDR1 is MGHRA and CDR2 is YSYEKL. V lost 1 base to trimming and J lost 5 bases, with 6 bases between them. The length of the CDR3 is 13 residues.

As concerns this clonotype: A read error may be the cause here, since a much bigger clone is one base away. The chain joins TRBV12-3 or TRBV12-4 to TRBJ2-5; TRBD2 matches 12 bases. The CDR3 extends over 15 amino acids. V lost 5 bases, J lost 11 bases, and 12 bases stayed unmatched. CDR3 amino acids: CASSRGLAGGNEQYF. The CDR3 DNA reads TGTGCCAGCAGTAGGGGGCTAGCGGGAGGGAATGAGCAGTACTTC.